These 9 T cell receptor beta chains came from one sample sequenced in a study of cytomegalovirus exposure and HLA in healthy donors. Use of 60 Vbeta and 13 Jbeta primers characterized the PCR. Clones were sequenced by immunoSEQ multiplex PCR, and TCRdb holds only the in-frame ones, with some missing. The profile covers almost 200,000 clones, with roughly four fifths appearing a single time and 1.5% to 2% taken by the ten largest. Material: PBMCs. These receptors all stem from a man aged 25-45 years in good health and CMV-seronegative.

The chain couples TRBV5-1 to TRBJ2-5, with D maybe TRBD2 (5 bases). In germline, CDR1 is SGHRS, CDR2 YFSETQ. V lost 5 bases to trimming and J lost 2 bases, with 16 bases between them. The CDR3 is 15 amino acids. The CDR3 DNA reads TGCGCCAGCAGGAGGGTGGCGGACGTTCAAGAGACCCAGTACTTC. Amino acids: CASRRVADVQETQYF.

The chain is built from TRBV7-8 and TRBJ2-7; 7 nucleotides align to TRBD2. Looked up from germline, CDR1 is SGHVS and CDR2 is FQNEAQ. The CDR3 length is 15 residues. The junction had 12 bases not matched to a gene; V was cut back by 4 bases and J by 6 bases. CDR3 amino acids: CASSSGGIARREQYF. CDR3 bases: TGTGCCAGCAGCTCGGGGGGTATAGCGCGCCGCGAGCAGTACTTC.

V is TRBV4-2 and J is TRBJ2-1; 8 bases align to TRBD2. CDR1 is LGHNA and CDR2 is YNFKEQ in the germline V gene. This CDR3 contains 14 residues. The trim removed 4 bases at V and 7 bases at J, leaving 6 bases unmatched. The CDR3 bases are TGTGCCAGCAGCCCCCAGCGGGAGTTGAATGAGCAGTTCTTC. This sequence encodes CASSPQRELNEQFF.

This clone appeared a few times. This chain connects TRBV5-1 to TRBJ1-1; 8 bases map to TRBD1. Trimming took 3 bases from V and 3 from J; bases not matched to a gene: 1. The CDR3 spans 13 residues. The germline gives CDR1 SGHRS, CDR2 YFSETQ. The CDR3 bases are TGCGCCAGCAGCTCGACAGGGGACACTGAAGCTTTCTTT. Translation gives CASSSTGDTEAFF.

The chain couples TRBV18 to TRBJ2-7; 9 positions match TRBD1. The CDR3 spans 15 residues. V shed 3 bases and J 5 bases; nucleotides not matched to a gene: 8. Germline-derived CDR1 and CDR2 are KGHSH and LQKENI. In DNA, the CDR3 is TGTGCCAGCTCACCGTGGGACAGGGTGACCCACGAGCAGTACTTC. This sequence encodes CASSPWDRVTHEQYF.

This clone was seen more than once but under ten times. The chain is built from TRBV5-1 and TRBJ2-6; D uncertain. The CDR3 length is 14 residues. The germline V gene has CDR1 SGHRS and CDR2 YFSETQ. Between the trimmed V and J ends, which lost 2 bases and 2 bases, there was a span of 5 bases. CDR3 protein: CASSFNAGANVLTF. CDR3 DNA sequence: TGCGCCAGCAGCTTCAATGCTGGGGCCAACGTCCTGACTTTC.

This chain links TRBV25-1 with TRBJ2-1; 7 bases agree with TRBD2. V trimming: 1 base; J trimming: 6 bases; junction bases outside the gene matches: 9. Germline V gene lookup returns CDR1 MGHDK and CDR2 SYGVNS. The CDR3 totals 16 residues. The CDR3, as DNA: TGTGCCAGCAGTGAATTTTCGGGGGAGGGATGCAATGAGCAGTTCTTC. This translates into CASSEFSGEGCNEQFF.

The rearrangement joins TRBV28 to TRBJ2-3; 12 bases agree with TRBD2. V dropped 6 bases and J dropped 4; count of bases not matched to a gene: 14. The CDR3 totals 18 residues. CDR1 is MDHEN, CDR2 SYDVKM, per germline. CDR3 amino acids: CASSSRRTSGKTADTQYF. In DNA form, the CDR3 reads TGTGCCAGCAGCTCTCGACGGACTAGCGGGAAGACGGCAGATACGCAGTATTTT. The complete variable domain, with remaining parts taken from reference TRBV28 and TRBJ2-3, reads DVKVTQSSRYLVKRTGEKVFLECVQDMDHENMFWYRQDPGLGLRLIYFSYDVKMKEKGDIPEGYSVSREKKERFSLILESASTNQTSMYLCASSSRRTSGKTADTQYFGPGTRLTVL.

This clone has more than one count but fewer than ten. This sequence joins TRBV6-5 and TRBJ1-2; a possible D gene is TRBD1 (6 bases). V lost 6 bases to trimming and J lost 5 bases, with 13 bases between them. The V gene's germline CDR1 is MNHEY and CDR2 SVGAGI. The CDR3 sequence is 13 residues long. The CDR3 DNA is TGTGCCAGCAGCGAAATGACAGGATATGGCTACACCTTC. Its protein is CASSEMTGYGYTF.